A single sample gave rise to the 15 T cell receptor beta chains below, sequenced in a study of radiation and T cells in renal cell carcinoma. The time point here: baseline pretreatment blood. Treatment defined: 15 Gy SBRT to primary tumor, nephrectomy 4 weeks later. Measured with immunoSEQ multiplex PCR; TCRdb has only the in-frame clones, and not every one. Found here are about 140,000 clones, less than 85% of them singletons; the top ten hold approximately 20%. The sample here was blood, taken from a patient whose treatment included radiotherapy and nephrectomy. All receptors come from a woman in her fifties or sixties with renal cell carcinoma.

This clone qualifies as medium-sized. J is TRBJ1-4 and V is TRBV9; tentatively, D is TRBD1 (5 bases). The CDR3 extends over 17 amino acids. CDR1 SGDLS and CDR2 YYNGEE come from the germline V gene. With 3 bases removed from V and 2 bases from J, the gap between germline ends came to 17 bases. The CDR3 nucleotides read TGTGCCAGCAGCGCTTCACGGGACGATGTGACTAATGAAAAACTGTTTTTT. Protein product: CASSASRDDVTNEKLFF. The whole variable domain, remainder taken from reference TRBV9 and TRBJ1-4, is DSGVTQTPKHLITATGQRVTLRCSPRSGDLSVYWYQQSLDQGLQFLIQYYNGEERAKGNILERFSAQQFPDLHSELNLSSLELGDSALYFCASSASRDDVTNEKLFFGSGTQLSVL.

CDR3 nucleotide sequence: TGTGCCAGCAGCCTAAGGGGGCGTTTCGAGCAGTACTTC. It encodes CASSLRGRFEQYF. This rearrangement joins TRBV27 to TRBJ2-7; 7 bases align to TRBD1. CDR3 length: 13 amino acids. Per germline, CDR1 MNHEY and CDR2 SMNVEV (reference sequence). J was trimmed by 6 bases and V by 6 bases; bases with no gene match: 8.

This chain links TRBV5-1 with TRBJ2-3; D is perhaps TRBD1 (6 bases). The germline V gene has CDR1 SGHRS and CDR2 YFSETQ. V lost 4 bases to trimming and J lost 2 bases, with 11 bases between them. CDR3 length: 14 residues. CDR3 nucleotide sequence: TGCGCCAGCAGCCCGGACAGTACCACAGATACGCAGTATTTT. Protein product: CASSPDSTTDTQYF.

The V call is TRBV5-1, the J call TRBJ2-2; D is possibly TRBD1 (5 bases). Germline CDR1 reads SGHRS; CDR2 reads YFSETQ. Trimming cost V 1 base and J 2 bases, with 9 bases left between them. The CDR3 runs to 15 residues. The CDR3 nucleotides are TGCGCCAGCAGCTTGCTAGGGGTAAACACCGGGGAGCTGTTTTTT. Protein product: CASSLLGVNTGELFF.

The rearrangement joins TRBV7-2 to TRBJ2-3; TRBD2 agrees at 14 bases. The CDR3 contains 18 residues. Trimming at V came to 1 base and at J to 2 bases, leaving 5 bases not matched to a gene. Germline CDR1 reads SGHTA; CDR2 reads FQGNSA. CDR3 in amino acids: CASSLGGLAGGLTDTQYF. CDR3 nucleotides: TGTGCCAGCAGCTTAGGAGGACTAGCGGGGGGCCTCACAGATACGCAGTATTTT.

The CDR3 loop reads CASSGVSGNIQYF. CDR3 sequence (DNA): TGTGCCAGCTCGGGAGTCTCAGGAAACATTCAGTACTTC. J is TRBJ2-4 and V is TRBV7-9; maybe TRBD2 (6 bases). The V and J ends lost 8 bases and 6 bases respectively, with 14 bases between them. From germline, CDR1 is SEHNR and CDR2 FQNEAQ (reference sequence). The CDR3 loop spans 13 amino acids.

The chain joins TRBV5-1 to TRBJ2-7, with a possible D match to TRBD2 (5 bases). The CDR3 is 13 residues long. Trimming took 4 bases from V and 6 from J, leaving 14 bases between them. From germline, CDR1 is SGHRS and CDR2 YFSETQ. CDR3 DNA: TGCGCCAGCAGCCCCGCGAGGGCCGGCGAGCAGTACTTC. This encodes CASSPARAGEQYF. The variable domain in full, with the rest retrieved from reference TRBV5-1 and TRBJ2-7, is KAGVTQTPRYLIKTRGQQVTLSCSPISGHRSVSWYQQTPGQGLQFLFEYFSETQRNKGNFPGRFSGRQFSNSRSEMNVSTLELGDSALYLCASSPARAGEQYFGPGTRLTVT.

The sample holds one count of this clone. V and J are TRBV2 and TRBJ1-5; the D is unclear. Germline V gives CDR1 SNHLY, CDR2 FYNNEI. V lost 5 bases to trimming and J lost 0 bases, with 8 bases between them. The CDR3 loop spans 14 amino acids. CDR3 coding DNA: TGTGCCAGCAGTCAAGACACTAGCAATCAGCCCCAGCATTTT. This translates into CASSQDTSNQPQHF.

CDR3 nucleotides: TGTGCCAGCAGCGTGGACGGAACCTCTGGAAACACCATATATTTT. This encodes CASSVDGTSGNTIYF. This chain links TRBV2 with TRBJ1-3, with unresolved D. Germline values: CDR1 SNHLY, CDR2 FYNNEI. With 6 bases removed from V and 0 bases from J, the gap between germline ends came to 12 bases. There are 15 residues in the CDR3.

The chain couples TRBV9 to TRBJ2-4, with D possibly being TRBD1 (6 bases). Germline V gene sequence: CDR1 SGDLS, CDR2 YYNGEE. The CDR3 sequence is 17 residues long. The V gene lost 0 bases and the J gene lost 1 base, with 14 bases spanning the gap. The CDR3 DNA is TGTGCCAGCAGCGTAGATATGGGGGCTGGGGCCAAAAACATTCAGTACTTC. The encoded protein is CASSVDMGAGAKNIQYF.

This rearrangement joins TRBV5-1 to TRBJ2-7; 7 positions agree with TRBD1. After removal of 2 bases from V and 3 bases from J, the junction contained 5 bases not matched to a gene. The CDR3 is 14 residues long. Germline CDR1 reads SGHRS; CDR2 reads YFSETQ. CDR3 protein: CASSFGQGVYEQYF. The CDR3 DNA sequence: TGCGCCAGCAGCTTCGGGCAGGGGGTCTACGAGCAGTACTTC.

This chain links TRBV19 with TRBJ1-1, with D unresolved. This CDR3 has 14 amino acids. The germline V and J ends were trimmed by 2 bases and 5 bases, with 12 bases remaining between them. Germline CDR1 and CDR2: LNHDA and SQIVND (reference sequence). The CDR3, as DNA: TGTGCCAGTAGTATACCTACGGCGGGGACTGAAGCTTTCTTT. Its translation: CASSIPTAGTEAFF.

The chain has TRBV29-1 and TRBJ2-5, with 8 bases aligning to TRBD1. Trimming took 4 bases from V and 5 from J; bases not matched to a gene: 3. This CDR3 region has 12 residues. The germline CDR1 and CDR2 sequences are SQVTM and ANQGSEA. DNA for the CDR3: TGCAGCGTTGTATGGACAGGGGAGACCCAGTACTTC. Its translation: CSVVWTGETQYF.

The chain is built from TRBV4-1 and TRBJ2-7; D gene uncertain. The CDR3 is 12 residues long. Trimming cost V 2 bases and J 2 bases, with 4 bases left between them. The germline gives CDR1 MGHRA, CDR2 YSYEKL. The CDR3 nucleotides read TGCGCCAGCAGCCAAAATGCCTACGAGCAGTACTTC. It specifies CASSQNAYEQYF.

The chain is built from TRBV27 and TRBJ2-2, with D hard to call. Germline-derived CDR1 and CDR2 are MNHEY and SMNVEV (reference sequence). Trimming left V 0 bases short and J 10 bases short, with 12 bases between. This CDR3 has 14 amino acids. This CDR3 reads CASSLSISAPELFF. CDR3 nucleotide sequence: TGTGCCAGCAGTTTATCTATTTCGGCCCCGGAGCTGTTTTTT.